This T cell receptor beta chain was captured by sequencing in a study of T-cell reconstitution after alpha-beta-depleted transplantation in children. Using unique molecular identifiers, the investigators prepared the TCRbeta library. TCRdb called the PCR reads again in MiXCR, with one record for every CDR3 protein. Of about 980,000 distinct CDR3 sequences in the sample, about 26% were seen once. Germline CDR1 and CDR2: DFQATT and SNEGSKA (reference sequence). The CDR3 spans 14 residues. Unmatched junction bases numbered 6, after V lost 5 bases and J lost 2 bases. The input for sequencing was PBMCs, mostly from graft donor cells, taken 360 days after TCRalphabeta/CD19-depleted stem cell transplant. The V call is TRBV20-1, the J call TRBJ2-3, with TRBD2 identical over 8 bases. This sequence was found in a boy less than two years old who had a stem cell transplant for SCID, so the T cells may come from the graft donor. The DNA for the CDR3 is TGCAGTGCTCCGGCGGGGGGTGACACAGATACGCAGTATTTT. Protein: CSAPAGGDTDTQYF.